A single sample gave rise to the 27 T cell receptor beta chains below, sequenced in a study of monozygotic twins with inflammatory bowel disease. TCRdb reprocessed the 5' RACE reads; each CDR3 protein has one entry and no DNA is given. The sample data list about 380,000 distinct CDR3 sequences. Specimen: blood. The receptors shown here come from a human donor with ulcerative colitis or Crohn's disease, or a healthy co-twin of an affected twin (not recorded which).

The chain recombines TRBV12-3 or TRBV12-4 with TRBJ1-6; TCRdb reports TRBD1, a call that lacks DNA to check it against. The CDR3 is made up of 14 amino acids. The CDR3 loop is CASSFAGGNSPLHF.

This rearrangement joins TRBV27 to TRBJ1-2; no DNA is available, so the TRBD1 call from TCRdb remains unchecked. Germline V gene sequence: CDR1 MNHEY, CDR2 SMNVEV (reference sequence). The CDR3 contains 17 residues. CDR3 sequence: CASSLTGTGGSRYGYTF.

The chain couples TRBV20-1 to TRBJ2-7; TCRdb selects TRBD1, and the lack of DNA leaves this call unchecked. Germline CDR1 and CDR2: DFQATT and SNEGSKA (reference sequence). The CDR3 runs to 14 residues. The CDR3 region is CSAGAGAAAYEQYF.

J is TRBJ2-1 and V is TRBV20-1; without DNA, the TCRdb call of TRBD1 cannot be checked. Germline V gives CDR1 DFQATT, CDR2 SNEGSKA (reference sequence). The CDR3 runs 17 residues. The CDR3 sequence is CSARENARGGDYNEQFF.

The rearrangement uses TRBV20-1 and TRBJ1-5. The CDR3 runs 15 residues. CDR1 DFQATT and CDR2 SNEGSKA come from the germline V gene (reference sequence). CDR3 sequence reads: CSARDAFRYNQPQHF.

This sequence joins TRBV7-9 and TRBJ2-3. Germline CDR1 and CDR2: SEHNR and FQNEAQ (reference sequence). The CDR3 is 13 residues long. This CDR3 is CASSLGGSANLYF.

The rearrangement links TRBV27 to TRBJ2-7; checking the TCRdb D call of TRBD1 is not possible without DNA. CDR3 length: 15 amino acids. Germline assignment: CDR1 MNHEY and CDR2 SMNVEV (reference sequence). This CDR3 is CASSLRTGGSYEQYF.

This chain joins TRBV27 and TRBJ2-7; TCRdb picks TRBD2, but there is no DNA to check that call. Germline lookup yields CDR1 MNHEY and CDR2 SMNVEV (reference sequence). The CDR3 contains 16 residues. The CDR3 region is CASSLSGRAILGEQYF.

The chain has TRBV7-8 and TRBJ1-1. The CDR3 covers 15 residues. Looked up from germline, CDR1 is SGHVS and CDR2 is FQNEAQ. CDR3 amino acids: CASSIQGVRDTEAFF.

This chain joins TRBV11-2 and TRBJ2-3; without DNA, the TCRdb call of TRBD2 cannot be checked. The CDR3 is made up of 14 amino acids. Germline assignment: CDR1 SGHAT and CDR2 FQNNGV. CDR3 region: CASTPASGSDTQYF. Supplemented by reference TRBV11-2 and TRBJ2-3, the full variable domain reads EAGVAQSPRYKIIEKRQSVAFWCNPISGHATLYWYQQILGQGPKLLIQFQNNGVVDDSQLPKDRFSAERLKGVDSTLKIQPAKLEDSAVYLCASTPASGSDTQYFGPGTRLTVL.

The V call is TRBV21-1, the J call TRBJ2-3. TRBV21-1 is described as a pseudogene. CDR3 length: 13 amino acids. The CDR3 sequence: CASHGEGTDTQYF.

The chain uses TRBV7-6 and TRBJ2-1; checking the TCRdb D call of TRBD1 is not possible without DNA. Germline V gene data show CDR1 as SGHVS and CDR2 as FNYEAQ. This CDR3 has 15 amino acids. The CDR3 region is CASSLVVRGKNEQFF.

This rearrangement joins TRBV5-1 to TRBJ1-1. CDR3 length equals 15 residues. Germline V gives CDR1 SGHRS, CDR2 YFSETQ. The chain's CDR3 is CASSLSRTAGTEAFF.

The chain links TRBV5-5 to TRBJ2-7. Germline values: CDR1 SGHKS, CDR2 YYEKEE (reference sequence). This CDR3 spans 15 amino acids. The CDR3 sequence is CASSAVWGSAYEQYF.

The CDR3 loop reads CASTSTGAGQPQHF. The chain combines TRBV12-3 or TRBV12-4 with TRBJ1-5; TCRdb outputs TRBD1, but without DNA this stays unchecked. The CDR3 length is 14 residues.

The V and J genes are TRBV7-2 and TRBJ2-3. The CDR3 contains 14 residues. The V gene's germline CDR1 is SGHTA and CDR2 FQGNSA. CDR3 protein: CASSNRNPADTQYF.

CDR3 sequence: CASSEQAGGRYTQYF. The rearrangement uses TRBV6-4 and TRBJ2-3; TCRdb picks TRBD2, but there is no DNA to check that call. CDR3 size: 15 residues. Germline V gene data show CDR1 as MRHNA and CDR2 as SNTAGT.

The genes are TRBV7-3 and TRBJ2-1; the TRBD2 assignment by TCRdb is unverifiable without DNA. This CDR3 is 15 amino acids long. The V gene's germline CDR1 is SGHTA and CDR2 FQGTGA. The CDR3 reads CASSILAGGLNEQFF. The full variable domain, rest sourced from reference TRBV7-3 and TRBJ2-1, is GAGVSQTPSNKVTEKGKYVELRCDPISGHTALYWYRQSLGQGPEFLIYFQGTGAADDSGLPNDRFFAVRPEGSVSTLKIQRTERGDSAVYLCASSILAGGLNEQFFGPGTRLTVL.

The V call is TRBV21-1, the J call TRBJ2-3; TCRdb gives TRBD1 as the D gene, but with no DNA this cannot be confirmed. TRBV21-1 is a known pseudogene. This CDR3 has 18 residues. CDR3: CASTKGGHENSSTDTQYF.

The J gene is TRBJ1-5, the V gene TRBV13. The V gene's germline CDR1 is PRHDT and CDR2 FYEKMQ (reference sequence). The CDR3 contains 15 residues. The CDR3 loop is CASSFGQPNNQPQHF. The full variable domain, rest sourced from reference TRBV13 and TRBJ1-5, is AAGVIQSPRHLIKEKRETATLKCYPIPRHDTVYWYQQGPGQDPQFLISFYEKMQSDKGSIPDRFSAQQFSDYHSELNMSSLELGDSALYFCASSFGQPNNQPQHFGDGTRLSIL.

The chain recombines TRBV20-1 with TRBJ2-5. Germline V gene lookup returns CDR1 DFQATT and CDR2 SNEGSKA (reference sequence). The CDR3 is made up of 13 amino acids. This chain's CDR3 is CSARPTYGETQYF.

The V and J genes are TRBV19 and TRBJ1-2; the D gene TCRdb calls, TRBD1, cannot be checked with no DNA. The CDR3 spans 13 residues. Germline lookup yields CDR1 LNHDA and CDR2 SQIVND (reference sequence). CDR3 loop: CASSPTGLAGYTF.

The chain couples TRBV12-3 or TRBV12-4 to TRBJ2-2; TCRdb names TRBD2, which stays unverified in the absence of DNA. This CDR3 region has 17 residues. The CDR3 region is CASSERVTALDTGELFF.

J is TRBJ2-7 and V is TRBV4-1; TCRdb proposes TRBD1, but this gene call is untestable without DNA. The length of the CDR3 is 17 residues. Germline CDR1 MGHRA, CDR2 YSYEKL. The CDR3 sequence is CASSQEMRQGAQNEQYF.

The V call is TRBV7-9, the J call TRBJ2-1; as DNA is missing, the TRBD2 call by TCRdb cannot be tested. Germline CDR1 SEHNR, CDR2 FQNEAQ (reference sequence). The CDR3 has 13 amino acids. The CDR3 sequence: CASSPGLGREQFF.

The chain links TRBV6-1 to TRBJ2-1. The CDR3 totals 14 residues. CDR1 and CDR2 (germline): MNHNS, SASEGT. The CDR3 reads CASSEPQQRNEQFF.

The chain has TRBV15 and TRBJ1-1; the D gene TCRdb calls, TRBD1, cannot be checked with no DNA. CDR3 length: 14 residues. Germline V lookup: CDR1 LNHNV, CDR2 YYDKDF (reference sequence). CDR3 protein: CATGGRDRNTEAFF.